A selection of T cell receptor beta chains follows, all from one sample in a study of cytomegalovirus exposure and HLA in healthy donors. The repertoire was sequenced with immunoSEQ multiplex PCR; TCRdb's copy has only in-frame clones and lacks some. Counted here are roughly 300,000 clones, 87% occurring once; the ten biggest clones make up approximately 1.2%. The sample taken for sequencing was PBMCs. These receptors came from a woman under 40 in good health and CMV-seropositive. Both conserved end residues are part of each CDR3. D genes are given only for firm matches. Part of the rows lack a size; the others show once, few, many or a class for expanded clones.

NA	NA	TRBV11-2	TRBJ1-1	TGTGCCAGCAGCTTAGTGGGCCGTGAAGCTTTCTTT	CASSLVGREAFF
NA	NA	TRBV7-9	TRBJ2-7	TGTGCCAGCAGCTTAGTGGGGGACGAGCAGTACTTC	CASSLVGDEQYF
NA	few	TRBV29-1	TRBJ1-1	TGCAGCGTGACTACAGGGAACACTGAAGCTTTCTTT	CSVTTGNTEAFF
NA	NA	TRBV30	TRBJ2-7	TGTGCCTGGGGGGTTCGGGGCTACGAGCAGTACTTC	CAWGVRGYEQYF
NA	NA	TRBV27	TRBJ1-5	TGTGCCAGCAGTTTAACAGCCTTCAATCAGCCCCAGCATTTT	CASSLTAFNQPQHF
TRBD2	once	TRBV29-1	TRBJ2-1	TGCAGCGTTAAGCCACCGGGACTAGCGGGTCCCTCTCACTGGTTCTTC	CSVKPPGLAGPSHWFF
NA	NA	TRBV7-5	TRBJ1-2	NA	CVRKEDQVARGTNYGYTF
NA	NA	TRBV28	TRBJ1-2	TGTGCCAGCAGTTCCTCAGCCTATGGCTACACCTTC	CASSSSAYGYTF
TRBD2	NA	TRBV10-2	TRBJ2-3	TGCGCCAGCAGTGAAACTAGCGGCTACACAGATACGCAGTATTTT	CASSETSGYTDTQYF
NA	NA	TRBV4-3	TRBJ1-2	TGCGCCAGCAGCCAAGATCTTGCTGCAGGGGAGTTTGGCTACACCTTC	CASSQDLAAGEFGYTF
NA	NA	TRBV6-6	TRBJ2-2	TGTGCCAGCAGGGACGGACAGATTAACACCGGGGAGCTGTTTTTT	CASRDGQINTGELFF
NA	NA	TRBV7-8	TRBJ2-2	TGTGCCAGCCGAGGCAAGGGGTCGGACACCGGGGAGCTGTTTTTT	CASRGKGSDTGELFF
TRBD2	NA	TRBV5-1	TRBJ2-5	TGCGCCAGCAGCCCCGGGACTAGTATTGAGACCCAGTACTTC	CASSPGTSIETQYF
NA	NA	TRBV30	TRBJ1-1	TGTGCCTGGGAGAGAGAAGGCACTGAAGCTTTCTTT	CAWEREGTEAFF
NA	NA	TRBV19	TRBJ2-7	TGTGCCAGTAGTATGGGTATGCAGGGTTACGAGCAGTACTTC	CASSMGMQGYEQYF
TRBD2	NA	TRBV27	TRBJ2-1	TGTGCCAGCAGCCAGGTCCGGGGCGGGAGTGAGCAGTTCTTC	CASSQVRGGSEQFF
TRBD2	NA	TRBV4-3	TRBJ2-7	TGCGCCAGCAGCCAAGTGGGGCTAGCGGGGGCGAGCTCCTACGAGCAGTACTTC	CASSQVGLAGASSYEQYF
NA	NA	TRBV27	TRBJ2-3	TGTGCCAGCACCCGGACTAGCACAGATACGCAGTATTTT	CASTRTSTDTQYF
TRBD1	NA	TRBV15	TRBJ2-7	TGTGCCACCAGCAGCGCCTCGGACAGGGCGGAGTACGAGCAGTACTTC	CATSSASDRAEYEQYF
TRBD2	once	TRBV9	TRBJ2-1	TGTGCCAGCAGCGTAGTAGCGGGGGGGCATCGTGATGAGCAGTTCTTC	CASSVVAGGHRDEQFF
TRBD1	NA	TRBV5-1	TRBJ1-6	TGCGCCAGCAGCACCGGGCACAGGGGTCCTAGCTCCTATAATTCACCCCTCCACTTT	CASSTGHRGPSSYNSPLHF
NA	few	TRBV28	TRBJ1-2	TGTGCCAGCAGTTTTGTACAGGGTGATGGCTACACCTTC	CASSFVQGDGYTF
NA	NA	TRBV15	TRBJ2-3	TGTGCCACCAGCAGAGGTGGAGCGACAGATACGCAGTATTTT	CATSRGGATDTQYF
TRBD1	few	TRBV6-1	TRBJ1-5	TGTGCCAGCACCAGGGGGCATGAGCCCCAGCATTTT	CASTRGHEPQHF
NA	NA	TRBV6-5	TRBJ2-7	TGTGCCAGCAGTTACTCGAATAGTGGTTACGAGCAGTACTTC	CASSYSNSGYEQYF
TRBD1	NA	TRBV7-9	TRBJ1-1	TGTGCCAGCAGCACTGGACAGGGGGCATTGAACACTGAAGCTTTCTTT	CASSTGQGALNTEAFF
NA	NA	TRBV27	TRBJ2-7	TGTGCCAGCAGTCGACAGGTAGCCTACGAGCAGTACTTC	CASSRQVAYEQYF
TRBD1	NA	TRBV15	TRBJ2-4	TGTGCCACCAGCCAGAGGGGGCAGAGCAAAAACATTCAGTACTTC	CATSQRGQSKNIQYF
TRBD1	NA	TRBV9	TRBJ2-2	TGTGCCAGCAGCGTAGACCCTAACAGGGGGCTTGGCGGGGAGCTGTTTTTT	CASSVDPNRGLGGELFF
TRBD2	NA	TRBV2	TRBJ2-1	TGTGCCAGCAGTGAAGCGGGGACTAGCGGGAGGGAAACTGAGCAGTTCTTC	CASSEAGTSGRETEQFF
TRBD2	NA	TRBV7-3	TRBJ2-1	TGTGCCAGCAGCTTAATAAGGCCACTAGCGGGAGAGGAGTCCTACAATGAGCAGTTCTTC	CASSLIRPLAGEESYNEQFF
NA	NA	TRBV9	TRBJ1-2	TGTGCCAGCAGCGTAGCAAGTGGGTACGGCTACACCTTC	CASSVASGYGYTF
NA	NA	TRBV4-1	TRBJ2-7	TGCGCCAGCAGCCAGGAAGGGACGGTCTCCTACGAGCAGTACTTC	CASSQEGTVSYEQYF
NA	few	TRBV6-1	TRBJ1-6	TGTGCCAGCAGGACGGACGGCATTGGCCTCCACTTT	CASRTDGIGLHF
NA	once	TRBV30	TRBJ2-6	TGTGCCTGGAGGGAGTCTGGGGCCAACGTCCTGACTTTC	CAWRESGANVLTF
NA	NA	TRBV11-1	TRBJ2-2	TGTGCCAGCAGCTTAATTCCCGGGGAGCTGTTTTTT	CASSLIPGELFF
NA	NA	TRBV15	TRBJ1-2	TGTGCCACCAGCAGAGTCATGGGCCAATTACTCTATGGCTACACCTTC	CATSRVMGQLLYGYTF